The rows below give T cell receptor beta chains drawn from one sample of a study of response to subunit inactivated influenza vaccine. TCRdb reprocessed the RT-PCR reads with MiXCR, giving one entry per CDR3 protein. The profile shows about 530,000 distinct CDR3 sequences, about 11% of them singletons. This specimen consisted of PBMCs from blood, obtained on the day of vaccination. The source of these receptors is a man aged 50-60 years who received an inactivated influenza vaccine. Each CDR3 is given with its conserved first and last residue. A D gene is named only where the DNA matches it firmly. Not every row has a clone size; where given, it reads once, few, many or a size class.

d_call	v_call	j_call	clone_size	cdr3_nt	cdr3_aa
-	TRBV5-1	TRBJ2-3	few	TGCGCCAGCAGCTTTCGCGGGCAAGATACGCAGTATTTT	CASSFRGQDTQYF
-	TRBV5-1	TRBJ2-7	-	TGCGCCAGCAGCTTACGGGACACGGTATCCTACGAGCAGTACTTC	CASSLRDTVSYEQYF
-	TRBV29-1	TRBJ2-1	many	TGCAGCGTTGAAGGCCGACTAGGGACCTCCTACAATGAGCAGTTCTTC	CSVEGRLGTSYNEQFF
TRBD2	TRBV7-8	TRBJ2-1	few	TGTGCCAGCAGCTTAGGCCGGGAGGTCTCCTACAATGAGCAGTTCTTC	CASSLGREVSYNEQFF
-	TRBV12-3/TRBV12-4	TRBJ2-4	-	TGTGCCAGCAGTTCCCCCGAGGGGATGAGGAACATTCAGTACTTC	CASSSPEGMRNIQYF
-	TRBV5-1	TRBJ2-7	-	TGCGCCAGCAGCTTCCCCCTGGCAGGGGCACTCTACGAGCAGTACTTC	CASSFPLAGALYEQYF
-	TRBV2	TRBJ2-7	many	TGTGCCAGCAGTGTTGGGACATACTACGAGCAGTACTTC	CASSVGTYYEQYF
TRBD2	TRBV5-1	TRBJ2-1	few	TGCGCCAGCAGCCCAGGTCCCGGGGGGGGATCCTACAATGAGCAGTTCTTC	CASSPGPGGGSYNEQFF
-	TRBV10-3	TRBJ2-3	few	TGTGCCATCGGTGCGGATACGCAGTATTTT	CAIGADTQYF
-	TRBV12-3/TRBV12-4	TRBJ2-1	many	TGTGCCAGCAGCGTAAACAATGAGCAGTTCTTC	CASSVNNEQFF
-	TRBV6-2/TRBV6-3	TRBJ2-2	-	TGTGCCAGCAGTTTTAGGATGAACACCGGGGAGCTGTTTTTT	CASSFRMNTGELFF
TRBD2	TRBV3-1	TRBJ2-1	-	TGTGCCAGCAGCCAAGTTTCTAGCGGGGGGTTAAGGCAGTTCTTC	CASSQVSSGGLRQFF
-	TRBV13	TRBJ2-5	-	TGTGCCAGCAGCTCAAAGGGGAGAGAGACCCAGTACTTC	CASSSKGRETQYF
-	TRBV4-3	TRBJ2-5	-	TGCGCCAGCAGCCAAGATCAAGGTGCGGGGATTGCCCAGTACTTC	CASSQDQGAGIAQYF
TRBD1	TRBV29-1	TRBJ1-3	few	TGCAGCGTCGATACCCGGGACAGGGGGCTGTTACTGAGGGGAAACACCATATATTTT	CSVDTRDRGLLLRGNTIYF
-	TRBV15	TRBJ1-2	few	TGTGCCACCAGCAGAGATCGGGGAGAGTATGGCTACACCTTC	CATSRDRGEYGYTF
TRBD2	TRBV12-3/TRBV12-4	TRBJ2-7	few	TGTGCCAGCACCTCACTAGCGGGAAAAGGGGAGCAGTACTTC	CASTSLAGKGEQYF
TRBD2	TRBV28	TRBJ2-1	many	TGTGCCAGCAGCGAGAGCGGGGGGCCCCACAATGAGCAGTTCTTC	CASSESGGPHNEQFF
-	TRBV28	TRBJ2-2	many	TGTGCCAGCAGTTCCCCCCGACAGGGACTAAACACCGGGGAGCTGTTTTTT	CASSSPRQGLNTGELFF
-	TRBV20-1	TRBJ1-6	-	TGCAGTGCTAGACCTTGGACGAGGGGGACTTATAATTCACCCCTCCACTTT	CSARPWTRGTYNSPLHF
-	TRBV12-3/TRBV12-4	TRBJ2-6	-	TGTGCCAGCAGTGAGCACTCTGGGGCCAACGTCCTGACTTTC	CASSEHSGANVLTF
-	TRBV5-1	TRBJ2-7	-	TGCGCCAGCAGCTTGAGTGGCGGAGTTTACGAGCAGTACTTC	CASSLSGGVYEQYF